This T cell receptor beta chain derives from a study of graft-versus-host responses after intestinal transplantation. Study-level information: Transplants given to recipients were multivisceral, liver-intestinal, or isolated intestinal. Regarding the study as a whole: GvH clones were identified in recipient marrow, with some first appearing in ileum or blood.

Profiling relied on immunoSEQ multiplex PCR, and the TCRdb table lists in-frame clones only, not all of them. The sample has about 86,000 clones; approximately 90% are singletons. A remark on this clone: No antigen is known for it. One junction end disagrees with the germline gene, perhaps due to a read error.

This receptor was taken from a human donor who was the organ donor for an intestinal transplant. Sequenced material: unstimulated CD4+ T cells sorted from spleen or lymph node cells, taken before transplant.

CDR3 residues: CASSLTVQETQYF. DNA for the CDR3: TGTGCTAGCAGCTTAACAGTCCAAGAGACCCAGTACTTC. This sequence joins TRBV7-7 and TRBJ2-5; D call uncertain. CDR3 length equals 13 residues. Per the germline V gene, CDR1 is SSHAT and CDR2 is FNYEAQ (reference sequence).